This T cell receptor beta chain is drawn from a study of T-cell reconstitution after alpha-beta-depleted transplantation in children. Study results and limitations: Two months or so post-transplant, alpha-beta T cells reportedly derived from several hundred expanded graft clones.

Regarding this clonotype: Antigen unknown.

Molecular barcoding with unique molecular identifiers was used for the TCRbeta library. MiXCR, applied by TCRdb to the PCR reads, yields one record per CDR3 protein. The sample shows about 510,000 distinct CDR3 sequences, approximately 10% of them seen only once. The J segment lost 11 bases and the V segment lost 2 bases, leaving 9 bases of the junction unmatched. Germline V CDR1 and CDR2: SEHNR, FQNEAQ (reference sequence). The CDR3 length is 14 residues. This specimen consisted of PBMCs, mostly from graft donor cells, obtained 180 days after TCRalphabeta/CD19-depleted stem cell transplant. The source of this sequence is a female patient under 10 years old who had a stem cell transplant for aplastic anemia, so the T cells may come from the graft donor. V usage is TRBV7-9 and J usage is TRBJ2-4; 7 positions agree with TRBD2. The CDR3 DNA sequence: TGTGCCAGCAGCTTAAAAGGGGAGGGTAGCCTTCAGTACTTC. It yields the protein CASSLKGEGSLQYF.